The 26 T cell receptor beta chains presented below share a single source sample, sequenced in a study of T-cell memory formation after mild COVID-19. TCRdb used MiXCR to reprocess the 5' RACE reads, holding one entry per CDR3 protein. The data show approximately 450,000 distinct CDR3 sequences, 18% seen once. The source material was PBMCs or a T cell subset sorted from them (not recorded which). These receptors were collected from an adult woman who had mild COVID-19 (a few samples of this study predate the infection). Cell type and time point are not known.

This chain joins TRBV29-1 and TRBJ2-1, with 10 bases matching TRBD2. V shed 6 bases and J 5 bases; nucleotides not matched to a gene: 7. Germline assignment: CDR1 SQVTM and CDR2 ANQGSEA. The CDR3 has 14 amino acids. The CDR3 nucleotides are TGCAGCGTCCTGGGACTAGCGACAAACAATGAGCAGTTCTTC. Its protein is CSVLGLATNNEQFF.

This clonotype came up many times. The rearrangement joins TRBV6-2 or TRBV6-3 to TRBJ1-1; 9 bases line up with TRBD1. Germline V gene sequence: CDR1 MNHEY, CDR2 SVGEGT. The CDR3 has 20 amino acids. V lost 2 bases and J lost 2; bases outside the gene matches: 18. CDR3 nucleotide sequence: TGTGCCAGCAGTTACGCGAGACGTACCGGGACAGGGCTAGGAAACACTGAAGCTTTCTTT. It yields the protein CASSYARRTGTGLGNTEAFF.

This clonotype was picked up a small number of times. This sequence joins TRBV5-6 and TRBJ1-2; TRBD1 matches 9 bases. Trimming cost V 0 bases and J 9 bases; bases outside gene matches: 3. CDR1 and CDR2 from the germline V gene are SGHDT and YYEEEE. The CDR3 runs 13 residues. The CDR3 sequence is CASSLETGGSYTF. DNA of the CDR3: TGTGCCAGCAGCTTGGAAACAGGGGGCAGCTACACCTTC.

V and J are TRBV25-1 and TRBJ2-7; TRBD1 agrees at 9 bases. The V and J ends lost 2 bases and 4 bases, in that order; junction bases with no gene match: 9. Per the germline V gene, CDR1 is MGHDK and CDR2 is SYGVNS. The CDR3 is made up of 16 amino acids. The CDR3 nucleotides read TGTGCCAGCAGTGAAAGCGGGACAGGGCATCGGTACGAGCAGTACTTC. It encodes CASSESGTGHRYEQYF.

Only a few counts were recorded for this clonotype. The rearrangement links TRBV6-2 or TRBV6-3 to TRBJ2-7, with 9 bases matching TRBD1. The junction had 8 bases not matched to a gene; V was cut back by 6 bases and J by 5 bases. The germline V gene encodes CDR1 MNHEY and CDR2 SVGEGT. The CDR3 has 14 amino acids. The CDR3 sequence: CASRYTGQGNEQYF. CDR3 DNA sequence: TGTGCCAGCAGATACACCGGACAGGGGAACGAGCAGTACTTC.

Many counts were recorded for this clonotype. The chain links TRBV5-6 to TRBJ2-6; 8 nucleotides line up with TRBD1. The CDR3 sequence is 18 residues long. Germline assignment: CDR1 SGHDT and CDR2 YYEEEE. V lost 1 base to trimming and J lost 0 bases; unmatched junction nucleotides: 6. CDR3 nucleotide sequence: TGTGCCAGCAGCTTGCGGACAGGGATCCCCTCTGGGGCCAACGTCCTGACTTTC. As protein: CASSLRTGIPSGANVLTF.

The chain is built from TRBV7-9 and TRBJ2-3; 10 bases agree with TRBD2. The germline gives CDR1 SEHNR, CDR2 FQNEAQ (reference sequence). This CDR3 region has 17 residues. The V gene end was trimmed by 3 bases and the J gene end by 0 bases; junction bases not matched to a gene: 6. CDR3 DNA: TGTGCCAGCAGCTTTAGCGGGGGGCCGACTAGCACAGATACGCAGTATTTT. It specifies CASSFSGGPTSTDTQYF. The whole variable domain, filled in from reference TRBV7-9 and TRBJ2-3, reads DTGVSQNPRHKITKRGQNVTFRCDPISEHNRLYWYRQTLGQGPEFLTYFQNEAQLEKSRLLSDRFSAERPKGSFSTLEIQRTEQGDSAMYLCASSFSGGPTSTDTQYFGPGTRLTVL.

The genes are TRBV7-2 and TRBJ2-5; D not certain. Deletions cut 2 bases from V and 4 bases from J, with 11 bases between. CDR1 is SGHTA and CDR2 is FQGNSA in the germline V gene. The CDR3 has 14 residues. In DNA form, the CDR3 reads TGTGCCAGCAGCTTAACCCGCCTGAGAGAGACCCAGTACTTC. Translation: CASSLTRLRETQYF.

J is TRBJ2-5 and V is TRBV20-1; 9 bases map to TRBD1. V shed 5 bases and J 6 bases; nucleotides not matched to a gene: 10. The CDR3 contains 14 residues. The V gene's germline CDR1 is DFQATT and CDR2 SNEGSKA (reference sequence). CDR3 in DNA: TGCAGTGCTCCCACCGGACAGGGGAGACAGACCCAGTACTTC. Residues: CSAPTGQGRQTQYF.

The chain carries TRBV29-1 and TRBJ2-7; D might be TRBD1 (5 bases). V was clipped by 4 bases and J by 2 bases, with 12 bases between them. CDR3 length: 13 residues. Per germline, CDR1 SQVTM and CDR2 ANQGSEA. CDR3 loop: CSVVYRNPYEQYF. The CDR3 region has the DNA TGCAGCGTTGTTTACAGGAACCCCTACGAGCAGTACTTC.

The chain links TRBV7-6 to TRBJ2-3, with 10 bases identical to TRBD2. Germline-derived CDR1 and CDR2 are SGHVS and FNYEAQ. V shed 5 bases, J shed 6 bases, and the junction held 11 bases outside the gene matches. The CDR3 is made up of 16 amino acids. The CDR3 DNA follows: TGTGCCAGCAGCCGCCCGAGCGGGGGGGCCTCGGATACGCAGTATTTT. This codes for CASSRPSGGASDTQYF.

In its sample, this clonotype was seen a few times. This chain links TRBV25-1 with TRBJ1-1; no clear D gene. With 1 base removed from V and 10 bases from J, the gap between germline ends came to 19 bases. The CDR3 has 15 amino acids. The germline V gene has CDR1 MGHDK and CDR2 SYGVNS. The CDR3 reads CASSESGSLFVGAFF. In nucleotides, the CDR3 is TGTGCCAGCAGTGAATCGGGCAGTCTCTTCGTGGGAGCTTTCTTT.

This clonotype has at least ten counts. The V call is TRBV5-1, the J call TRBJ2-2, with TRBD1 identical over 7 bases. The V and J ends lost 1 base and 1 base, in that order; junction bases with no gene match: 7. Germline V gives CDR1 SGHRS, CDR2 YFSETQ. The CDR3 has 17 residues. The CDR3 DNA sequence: TGCGCCAGCAGCTTGACTCGGGACAGCAAGAACACCGGGGAGCTGTTTTTT. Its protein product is CASSLTRDSKNTGELFF.

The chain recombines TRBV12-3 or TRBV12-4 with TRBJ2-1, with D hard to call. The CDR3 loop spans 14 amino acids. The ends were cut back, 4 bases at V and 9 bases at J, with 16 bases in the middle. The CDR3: CASSYVRRGGEQFF. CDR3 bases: TGTGCCAGCAGTTATGTTCGGAGAGGTGGTGAGCAGTTCTTC.

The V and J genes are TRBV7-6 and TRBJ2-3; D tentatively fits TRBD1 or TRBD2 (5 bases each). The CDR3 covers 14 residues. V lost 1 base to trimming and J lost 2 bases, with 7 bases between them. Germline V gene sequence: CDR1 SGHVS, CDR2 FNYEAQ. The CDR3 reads CASSLGGNTDTQYF. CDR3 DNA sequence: TGTGCCAGCAGCTTAGGGGGGAACACAGATACGCAGTATTTT.

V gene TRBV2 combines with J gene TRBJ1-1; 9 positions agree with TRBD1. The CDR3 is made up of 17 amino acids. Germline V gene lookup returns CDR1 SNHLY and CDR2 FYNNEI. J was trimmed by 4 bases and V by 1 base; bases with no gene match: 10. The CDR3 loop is CASSEGLTGGGVTEAFF. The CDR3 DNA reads TGTGCCAGCAGTGAAGGTTTGACAGGGGGGGGAGTCACTGAAGCTTTCTTT.

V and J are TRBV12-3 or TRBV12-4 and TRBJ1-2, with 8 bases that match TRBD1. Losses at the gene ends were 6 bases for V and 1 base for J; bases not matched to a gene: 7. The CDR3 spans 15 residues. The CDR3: CASRRTGRLNYGYTF. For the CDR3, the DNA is TGTGCCAGCAGACGGACAGGGAGGCTTAACTATGGCTACACCTTC.

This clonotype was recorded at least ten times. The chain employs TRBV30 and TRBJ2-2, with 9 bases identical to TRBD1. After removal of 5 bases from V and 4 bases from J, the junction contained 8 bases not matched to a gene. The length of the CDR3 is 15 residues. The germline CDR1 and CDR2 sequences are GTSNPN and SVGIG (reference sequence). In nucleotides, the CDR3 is TGTGCCTGGGAATCCGGGACAGGGATCACCGGGGAGCTGTTTTTT. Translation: CAWESGTGITGELFF.

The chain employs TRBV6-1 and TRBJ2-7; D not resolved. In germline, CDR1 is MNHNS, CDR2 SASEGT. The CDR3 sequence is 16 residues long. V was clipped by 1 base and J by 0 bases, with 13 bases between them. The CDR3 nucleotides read TGTGCCAGCAGTGAAGAACCGGACGCATACTCCTACGAGCAGTACTTC. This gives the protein CASSEEPDAYSYEQYF.

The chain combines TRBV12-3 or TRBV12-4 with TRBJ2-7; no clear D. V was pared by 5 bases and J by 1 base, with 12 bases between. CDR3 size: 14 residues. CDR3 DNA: TGTGCCAGCAGTGTCGCCGCTGAGTCCTACGAGCAGTACTTC. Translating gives CASSVAAESYEQYF.

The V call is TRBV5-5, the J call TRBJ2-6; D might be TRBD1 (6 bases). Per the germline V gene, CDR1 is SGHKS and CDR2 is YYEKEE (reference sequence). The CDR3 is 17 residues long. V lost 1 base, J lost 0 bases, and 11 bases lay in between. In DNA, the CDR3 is TGTGCCAGCAGCTTGTATCAGGGGAACTCTGGGGCCAACGTCCTGACTTTC. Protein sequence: CASSLYQGNSGANVLTF.

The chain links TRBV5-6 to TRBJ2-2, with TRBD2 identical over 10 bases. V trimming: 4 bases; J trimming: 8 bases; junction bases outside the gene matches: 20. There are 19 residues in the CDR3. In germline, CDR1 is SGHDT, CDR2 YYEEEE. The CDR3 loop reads CASSPTGTSEEAGIGELFF. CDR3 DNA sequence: TGTGCCAGCAGCCCTACCGGGACTAGCGAGGAGGCTGGCATTGGGGAGCTGTTTTTT. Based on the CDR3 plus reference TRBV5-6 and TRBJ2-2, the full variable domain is DAGVTQSPTHLIKTRGQQVTLRCSPKSGHDTVSWYQQALGQGPQFIFQYYEEEERQRGNFPDRFSGHQFPNYSSELNVNALLLGDSALYLCASSPTGTSEEAGIGELFFGEGSRLTVL.

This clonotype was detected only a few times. The CDR3 coding sequence is TGTGCCAGCAGTTTGGAACATCTTTACGAGCAGTACTTC. Translation gives CASSLEHLYEQYF. The V gene is TRBV28, the J gene TRBJ2-7; D unresolved. This CDR3 comprises 13 residues. Per germline, CDR1 MDHEN and CDR2 SYDVKM. V lost 3 bases and J lost 4, with 10 bases in between. The whole variable domain, remainder taken from reference TRBV28 and TRBJ2-7, is DVKVTQSSRYLVKRTGEKVFLECVQDMDHENMFWYRQDPGLGLRLIYFSYDVKMKEKGDIPEGYSVSREKKERFSLILESASTNQTSMYLCASSLEHLYEQYFGPGTRLTVT.

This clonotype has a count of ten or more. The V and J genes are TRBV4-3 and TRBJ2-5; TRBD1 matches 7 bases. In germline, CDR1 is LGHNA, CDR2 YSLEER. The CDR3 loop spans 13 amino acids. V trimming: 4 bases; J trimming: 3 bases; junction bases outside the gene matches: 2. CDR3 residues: CASSRTGEETQYF. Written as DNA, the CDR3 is TGCGCCAGCAGCCGTACAGGGGAAGAGACCCAGTACTTC.

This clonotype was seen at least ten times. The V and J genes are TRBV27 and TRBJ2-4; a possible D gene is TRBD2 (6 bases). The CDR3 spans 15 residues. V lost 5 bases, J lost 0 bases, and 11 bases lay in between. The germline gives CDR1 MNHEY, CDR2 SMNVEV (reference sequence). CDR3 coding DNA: TGTGCCAGCAGTCGAAAGGGACTAGCCAAAAACATTCAGTACTTC. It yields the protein CASSRKGLAKNIQYF.

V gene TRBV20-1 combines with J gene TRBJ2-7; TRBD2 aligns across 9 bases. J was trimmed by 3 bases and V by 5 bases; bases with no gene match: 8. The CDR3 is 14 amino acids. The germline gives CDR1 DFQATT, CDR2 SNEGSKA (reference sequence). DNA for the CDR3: TGCAGTGCTTCACCGACTAGCGGAGGCTACGAGCAGTACTTC. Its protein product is CSASPTSGGYEQYF.